This T cell receptor beta chain was recovered during a study of cytomegalovirus exposure and HLA in healthy donors. Looking at the study overall: For the roughly 370 genotyped donors, roughly 80% fell within the Caucasian-associated ancestry cluster.

On this clone itself: The antigen is undetermined.

The PCR had 60 Vbeta and 13 Jbeta primers. The method was immunoSEQ multiplex PCR; TCRdb's version includes in-frame clones alone and lacks a portion of them. The profile shows approximately 190,000 clones, 55% to 75% of them singletons. General study results and limits: For TCR beta chains, V- and J-gene trimming was later linked to a missense DCLRE1C variant. Earlier findings revealed that most TCR beta V segments proved productive either about 87% or about 30% of the time. Sequencing had likely introduced a cluster of highly shared sequence variants as an artifact.

CDR3 length: 15 amino acids. V lost 0 bases, J lost 4 bases, and 2 bases stayed unmatched. Germline values: CDR1 SSHAT, CDR2 FNYEAQ (reference sequence). The rearrangement links TRBV7-7 to TRBJ2-1, with 8 bases fitting TRBD1. The receptor was derived from a middle-aged man in good health and CMV-seropositive. The source material was PBMCs. The CDR3 coding sequence is TGTGCCAGCAGCTTAGCGCAGGGGGCGTACAATGAGCAGTTCTTC. Translated: CASSLAQGAYNEQFF.